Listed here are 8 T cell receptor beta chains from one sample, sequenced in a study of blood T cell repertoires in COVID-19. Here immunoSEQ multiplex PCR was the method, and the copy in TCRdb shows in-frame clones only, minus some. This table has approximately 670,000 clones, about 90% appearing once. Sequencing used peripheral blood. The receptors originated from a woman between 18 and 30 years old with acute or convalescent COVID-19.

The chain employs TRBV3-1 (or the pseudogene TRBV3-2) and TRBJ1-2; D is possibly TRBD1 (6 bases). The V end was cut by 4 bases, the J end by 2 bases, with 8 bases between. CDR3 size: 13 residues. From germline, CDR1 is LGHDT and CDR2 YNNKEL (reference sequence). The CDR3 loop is CASSPDRNYGYTF. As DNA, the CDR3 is TGTGCCAGCAGCCCGGACAGAAACTATGGCTACACCTTC.

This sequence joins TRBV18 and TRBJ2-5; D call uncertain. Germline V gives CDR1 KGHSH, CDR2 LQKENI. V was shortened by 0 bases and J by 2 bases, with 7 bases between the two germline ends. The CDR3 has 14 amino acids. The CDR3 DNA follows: TGTGCCAGCTCACCACCGTCCCCTCAAGAGACCCAGTACTTC. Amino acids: CASSPPSPQETQYF.

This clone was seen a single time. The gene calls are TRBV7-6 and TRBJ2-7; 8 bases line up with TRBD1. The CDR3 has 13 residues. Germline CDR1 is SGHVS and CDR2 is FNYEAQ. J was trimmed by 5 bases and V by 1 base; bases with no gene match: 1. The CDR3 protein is CASSLVTGDEQYF. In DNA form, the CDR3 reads TGTGCCAGCAGCTTAGTGACAGGGGACGAGCAGTACTTC.

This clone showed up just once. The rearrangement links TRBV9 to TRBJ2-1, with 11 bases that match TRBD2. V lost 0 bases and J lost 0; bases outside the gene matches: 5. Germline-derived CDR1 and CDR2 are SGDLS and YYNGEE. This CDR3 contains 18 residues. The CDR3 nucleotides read TGTGCCAGCAGCGTAGTGGCTAGCGGGGGGAACTCCTACAATGAGCAGTTCTTC. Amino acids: CASSVVASGGNSYNEQFF.

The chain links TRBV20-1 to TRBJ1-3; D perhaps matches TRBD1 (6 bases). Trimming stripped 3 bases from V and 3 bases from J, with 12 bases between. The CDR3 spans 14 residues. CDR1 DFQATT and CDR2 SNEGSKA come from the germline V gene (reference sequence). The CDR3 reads CSASTGQIGNTIYF. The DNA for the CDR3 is TGCAGTGCTAGTACCGGACAGATTGGAAACACCATATATTTT.

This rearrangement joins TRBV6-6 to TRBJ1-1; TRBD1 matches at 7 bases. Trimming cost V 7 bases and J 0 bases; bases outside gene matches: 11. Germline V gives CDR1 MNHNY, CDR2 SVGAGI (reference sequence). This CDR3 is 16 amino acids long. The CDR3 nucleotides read TGTGCCAGCAAGCCTAGGGGGACAGCGATGAACACTGAAGCTTTCTTT. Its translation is CASKPRGTAMNTEAFF.

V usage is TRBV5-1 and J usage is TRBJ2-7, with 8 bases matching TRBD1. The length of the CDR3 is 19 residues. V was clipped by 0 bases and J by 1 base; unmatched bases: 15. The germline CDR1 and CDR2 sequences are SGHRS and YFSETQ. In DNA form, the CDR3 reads TGCGCCAGCAGCTTGGTGGGGACAGGAAACACTCTATGGTCCTACGAGCAGTACTTC. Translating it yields CASSLVGTGNTLWSYEQYF. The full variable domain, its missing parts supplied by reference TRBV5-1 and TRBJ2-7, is KAGVTQTPRYLIKTRGQQVTLSCSPISGHRSVSWYQQTPGQGLQFLFEYFSETQRNKGNFPGRFSGRQFSNSRSEMNVSTLELGDSALYLCASSLVGTGNTLWSYEQYFGPGTRLTVT.

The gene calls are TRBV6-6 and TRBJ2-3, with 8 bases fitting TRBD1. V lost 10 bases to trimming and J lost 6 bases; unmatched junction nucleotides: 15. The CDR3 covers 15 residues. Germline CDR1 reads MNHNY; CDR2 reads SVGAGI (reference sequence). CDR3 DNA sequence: TGTGCCATACACGCCCCGGACAGGGTCGCTGATACGCAGTATTTT. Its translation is CAIHAPDRVADTQYF.